One T cell receptor (beta chain) is described in this entry. What it binds is not known. Germline V gene data show CDR1 as SGHKS and CDR2 as YYEKEE (reference sequence). V shed 0 bases and J shed 4 bases, with 13 bases lying between them. The CDR3 sequence is 15 residues long. Profiled with immunoSEQ multiplex PCR; TCRdb holds only in-frame clones, not every one. The top ten clones hold about 1.7% of a sample with hundreds of thousands of clones, around two thirds of them seen once. The donors, healthy adults who were HIV-negative, had experienced no recent acute infections or vaccinations. Every donor, a Caucasian adult, lived in Nashville, Tennessee. This sample was included in a study of shared clonotypes between healthy human individuals. Whole-study results and caveats: Memory subsets generally showed lower estimated richness than naive subsets. Clonotype sharing across several donors was observed for 5% to 6.5% of naive CD4 clonotypes.

Sequencing used memory CD4+ T cells sorted from blood. Subset meaning: CD45RA-negative fraction. This receptor was taken from a woman aged 25 to 39 in good health. This chain joins TRBV5-5 and TRBJ1-1, with a tentative D call TRBD1 (6 bases). The CDR3 spells CASSLGRGKTTEAFF. As DNA, the CDR3 is TGTGCCAGCAGCTTGGGCAGGGGAAAGACCACTGAAGCTTTCTTT.